These 18 T cell receptor beta chains came from one sample sequenced in a study of T cell responses to AZD1222 COVID-19 vaccine. TCRdb's table, derived via immunoSEQ multiplex PCR, lists solely in-frame clones and lacks some. The data show some 110,000 clones, with 80% to 90% seen just once and 4.2% held by the top ten. The sample in question was peripheral blood, obtained on day 0 of AZD1222 vaccination. The receptors originated from an adult in good health.

V and J are TRBV10-2 and TRBJ1-3, with TRBD1 as a possible D gene (6 bases). The CDR3 runs to 15 residues. The V gene lost 6 bases and the J gene lost 0 bases, with 12 bases spanning the gap. CDR1 and CDR2 (germline): WSHSY, SAAADI. This CDR3 is CASRQGRSSGNTIYF. The CDR3 region has the DNA TGCGCCAGCAGACAGGGCCGGAGCTCTGGAAACACCATATATTTT.

The chain employs TRBV19 and TRBJ2-5; D is ambiguous. Germline lookup yields CDR1 LNHDA and CDR2 SQIVND (reference sequence). The CDR3 spans 14 residues. Trimming shortened V by 7 bases and J by 5 bases, and 17 bases separated the two germline ends. CDR3 protein: CASNSNAASETQYF. CDR3 nucleotide sequence: TGTGCCAGTAATAGTAACGCTGCCTCGGAGACCCAGTACTTC.

This clone has more than one count but fewer than ten. CDR3 DNA: TGTGCCAGTACTCAGGGGAGGACAACGAACACCGGGGAGCTGTTTTTT. This encodes CASTQGRTTNTGELFF. This rearrangement joins TRBV19 to TRBJ2-2, with D perhaps assigned TRBD1 or TRBD2 (6 bases each). Germline V lookup: CDR1 LNHDA, CDR2 SQIVND (reference sequence). This CDR3 has 16 residues. V was clipped by 7 bases and J by 0 bases, with 15 bases between them.

The chain joins TRBV6-2 or TRBV6-3 to TRBJ1-5, with 10 bases that match TRBD1. The V gene end was trimmed by 1 base and the J gene end by 6 bases; junction bases not matched to a gene: 6. CDR3 length: 16 amino acids. Per germline, CDR1 MNHEY and CDR2 SVGEGT. The CDR3 sequence is CASSYYLGTGAQPQHF. Written as DNA, the CDR3 is TGTGCCAGCAGTTACTATCTTGGGACAGGGGCTCAGCCCCAGCATTTT.

The genes are TRBV18 and TRBJ1-3; tentatively, D is TRBD1 (5 bases). V gave up 4 bases and J gave up 1 base, with 14 bases separating them. The germline V gene encodes CDR1 KGHSH and CDR2 LQKENI. The CDR3 has 16 residues. The CDR3 DNA reads as TGTGCCAGCTCACGTGCTACGGGGCAATCTGGAAACACCATATATTTT. Translating gives CASSRATGQSGNTIYF.

CDR3 residues: CASRRIRVNEQFF. The DNA of the CDR3 is TGTGCCAGCAGGCGGATTAGGGTAAATGAGCAGTTCTTC. This chain joins TRBV27 and TRBJ2-1; D is ambiguous. Trimming shortened V by 6 bases and J by 7 bases, and 13 bases separated the two germline ends. Germline CDR1 MNHEY, CDR2 SMNVEV (reference sequence). The CDR3 sequence is 13 residues long.

The rearrangement links TRBV19 to TRBJ1-6; no clear D gene. CDR3 length: 15 residues. The V and J ends lost 6 bases and 3 bases respectively, with 12 bases between them. Germline V gives CDR1 LNHDA, CDR2 SQIVND (reference sequence). Here the CDR3 reads CASRSPVGYNSPLHF. In nucleotides, the CDR3 is TGTGCCAGTAGATCCCCCGTCGGCTATAATTCACCCCTCCACTTT.

V is TRBV19 and J is TRBJ1-2; D is unclear. This CDR3 has 13 amino acids. Germline values: CDR1 LNHDA, CDR2 SQIVND (reference sequence). The V and J ends lost 3 bases and 3 bases respectively, with 8 bases between them. The CDR3 DNA follows: TGTGCCAGTAGTATGAGGGATCACTATGGCTACACCTTC. It encodes CASSMRDHYGYTF. Full variable domain (remainder filled in from reference TRBV19 and TRBJ1-2): DGGITQSPKYLFRKEGQNVTLSCEQNLNHDAMYWYRQDPGQGLRLIYYSQIVNDFQKGDIAEGYSVSREKKESFPLTVTSAQKNPTAFYLCASSMRDHYGYTFGSGTRLTVV.

V is TRBV19 and J is TRBJ2-7, with TRBD1 as a possible D gene (6 bases). The germline V and J ends were trimmed by 5 bases and 6 bases, with 17 bases remaining between them. CDR3 length: 14 amino acids. Looked up from germline, CDR1 is LNHDA and CDR2 is SQIVND (reference sequence). CDR3 DNA: TGTGCCAGTAGTCCAGCAAATCAGGGGTTCGAGCAGTACTTC. Encoded protein: CASSPANQGFEQYF.

The chain links TRBV9 to TRBJ2-1; possibly TRBD1 or TRBD2 for D (5 bases each). Germline values: CDR1 SGDLS, CDR2 YYNGEE. CDR3 length: 16 residues. Trimming left V 4 bases short and J 9 bases short, with 23 bases between. The CDR3 here is CASSFARDRATGEQFF. CDR3 nucleotide sequence: TGTGCCAGCAGCTTCGCCCGGGACCGAGCGACGGGTGAGCAGTTCTTC.

V is TRBV4-2 and J is TRBJ1-4; D is uncertain. Germline V lookup: CDR1 LGHNA, CDR2 YNFKEQ. The CDR3 has 15 residues. V shed 7 bases and J shed 2 bases, with 14 bases lying between them. The CDR3 spells CASTEGIATNEKLFF. CDR3 in DNA: TGTGCCAGCACCGAGGGTATAGCGACTAATGAAAAACTGTTTTTT.

The V call is TRBV6-6, the J call TRBJ1-2, with 8 bases matching TRBD1. The V gene's germline CDR1 is MNHNY and CDR2 SVGAGI (reference sequence). Trimming cost V 6 bases and J 4 bases; bases outside gene matches: 7. CDR3 length equals 14 residues. CDR3 nucleotides: TGTGCCAGCAGCGGACAGGGCATAATCTATGGCTACACCTTC. Translated, it gives CASSGQGIIYGYTF.

V and J are TRBV29-1 and TRBJ2-5; 11 nucleotides agree with TRBD2. The V gene end was trimmed by 6 bases and the J gene end by 11 bases; junction bases not matched to a gene: 11. Germline values: CDR1 SQVTM, CDR2 ANQGSEA. This CDR3 comprises 13 residues. CDR3 residues: CSVGTSGLESQYF. Written as DNA, the CDR3 is TGCAGCGTGGGGACTAGCGGATTAGAGTCTCAGTACTTC.

The rearrangement links TRBV4-2 to TRBJ2-2, with 8 bases matching TRBD2. Germline V gene sequence: CDR1 LGHNA, CDR2 YNFKEQ. The CDR3 contains 16 residues. V shed 3 bases, J shed 3 bases, and the junction held 6 bases outside the gene matches. The CDR3 loop reads CASSHASGGDTGELFF. Here the CDR3 DNA reads TGTGCCAGCAGCCACGCGAGCGGGGGAGACACCGGGGAGCTGTTTTTT.

The chain joins TRBV6-4 to TRBJ2-3; 12 nucleotides line up with TRBD2. V trimming: 4 bases; J trimming: 1 base; junction bases outside the gene matches: 0. This CDR3 has 15 residues. Germline V lookup: CDR1 MRHNA, CDR2 SNTAGT. CDR3 nucleotide sequence: TGTGCCAGCAGTGGACTAGCGGGAGGCACAGATACGCAGTATTTT. Its translation is CASSGLAGGTDTQYF.

This clone was observed once. The rearrangement joins TRBV5-8 to TRBJ1-3, with D hard to call. The CDR3 is made up of 12 amino acids. V was clipped by 1 base and J by 4 bases, with 3 bases between them. CDR1 and CDR2 from the germline V gene are SGHTS and YDEGEE. CDR3 sequence: CASSLRGNTIYF. CDR3 sequence (DNA): TGTGCCAGCAGCTTGCGCGGAAACACCATATATTTT.

V usage is TRBV7-2 and J usage is TRBJ2-7; maybe TRBD1 (5 bases). V was pared by 3 bases and J by 3 bases, with 9 bases between. CDR1 and CDR2 from the germline V gene are SGHTA and FQGNSA. CDR3 length: 13 residues. The CDR3 DNA reads TGTGCCAGCAGCTTTGCAGGGAACTACGAGCAGTACTTC. Encoded protein: CASSFAGNYEQYF.

The gene calls are TRBV28 and TRBJ1-2; no definite D call. V gave up 5 bases and J gave up 8 bases, with 15 bases separating them. CDR3 length equals 13 residues. In germline, CDR1 is MDHEN, CDR2 SYDVKM. The CDR3 DNA follows: TGTGCCAGCAGTCCCACCCTGGACGGAGGCTACACCTTC. Its protein product is CASSPTLDGGYTF.